What follows are 8 T cell receptor beta chains derived from one specimen sequenced in a study of T-cell reconstitution after alpha-beta-depleted transplantation in children. During its preparation, the TCRbeta library received unique molecular identifiers. MiXCR, applied by TCRdb to the PCR reads, yields one record per CDR3 protein. The profile covers 600,000 to 700,000 distinct CDR3 sequences, with approximately 15% appearing a single time and approximately 1% taken by the ten largest. Here the sequenced sample was PBMCs from the stem cell graft donor, taken from the stem cell graft. The receptors were sampled from a human donor who donated a stem cell graft to a child with acute myeloid leukemia.

This clonotype was recorded many times. V gene TRBV29-1 combines with J gene TRBJ1-2, with a possible D match to TRBD1 (6 bases). V was shortened by 7 bases and J by 4 bases, with 19 bases between the two germline ends. The CDR3 is made up of 14 amino acids. CDR1 is SQVTM, CDR2 ANQGSEA, per germline. CDR3 in amino acids: CSAHSPGHRYGYTF. The CDR3 DNA is TGCAGCGCTCATTCGCCGGGACACCGCTATGGCTACACCTTC. Full variable domain (remainder filled in from reference TRBV29-1 and TRBJ1-2): SAVISQKPSRDICQRGTSLTIQCQVDSQVTMMFWYRQQPGQSLTLIATANQGSEATYESGFVIDKFPISRPNLTFSTLTVSNMSPEDSSIYLCSAHSPGHRYGYTFGSGTRLTVV.

This clonotype occurred many times. The chain joins TRBV29-1 to TRBJ2-2; D not resolved. This CDR3 contains 13 residues. V was cut by 4 bases and J by 7 bases, with 13 bases left in between. Per the germline V gene, CDR1 is SQVTM and CDR2 is ANQGSEA. Here the CDR3 reads CSVARAPGGELFF. For the CDR3, the DNA is TGCAGCGTTGCCCGGGCCCCGGGCGGGGAGCTGTTTTTT.

This chain connects TRBV6-1 to TRBJ2-1; 10 positions agree with TRBD2. This CDR3 has 18 residues. V was pared by 5 bases and J by 1 base, with 11 bases of the junction left unmatched. Germline CDR1 reads MNHNS; CDR2 reads SASEGT. This CDR3 reads CASSPRSGGGFSYNEQFF. CDR3 DNA sequence: TGTGCCAGCAGTCCGAGAAGCGGGGGGGGCTTTTCCTACAATGAGCAGTTCTTC.

The V gene is TRBV5-5, the J gene TRBJ2-2; D is undetermined. Germline loops: CDR1 SGHKS, CDR2 YYEKEE (reference sequence). Trimming took off 1 base at V and 5 bases at J, with 6 bases between the two ends. This CDR3 has 13 amino acids. CDR3 sequence: CASSLKSTGELFF. DNA for the CDR3: TGTGCCAGCAGCTTGAAGTCTACCGGGGAGCTGTTTTTT. The full variable domain, rest sourced from reference TRBV5-5 and TRBJ2-2, is DAGVTQSPTHLIKTRGQQVTLRCSPISGHKSVSWYQQVLGQGPQFIFQYYEKEERGRGNFPDRFSARQFPNYSSELNVNALLLGDSALYLCASSLKSTGELFFGEGSRLTVL.

V and J are TRBV2 and TRBJ2-7; D may be TRBD1 (6 bases). Per the germline V gene, CDR1 is SNHLY and CDR2 is FYNNEI. The CDR3 extends over 14 amino acids. The V end lost 4 bases, the J end lost 3 bases, and 13 bases lay between the germline ends. The CDR3 sequence: CASSVHRDSYEQYF. CDR3 DNA: TGTGCCAGCAGTGTGCACAGGGATAGCTACGAGCAGTACTTC.

This clonotype has only a few counts. The V and J genes are TRBV25-1 and TRBJ2-5, with 9 nucleotides matching TRBD1. The CDR3 length is 17 residues. J lost 4 bases, V lost 5 bases, and 14 bases had no gene match. CDR1 and CDR2 (germline): MGHDK, SYGVNS. This CDR3 is CASSNTFRDRDLETQYF. The CDR3 bases are TGTGCCAGCAGTAACACGTTCCGGGACAGGGATTTAGAGACCCAGTACTTC. Full variable domain (rest looked up from reference TRBV25-1 and TRBJ2-5): EADIYQTPRYLVIGTGKKITLECSQTMGHDKMYWYQQDPGMELHLIHYSYGVNSTEKGDLSSESTVSRIRTEHFPLTLESARPSHTSQYLCASSNTFRDRDLETQYFGPGTRLLVL.

In its sample, this clonotype was seen many times. The rearrangement links TRBV24-1 to TRBJ2-1; a weak D match, TRBD1 (5 bases). Looked up from germline, CDR1 is KGHDR and CDR2 is SFDVKD. The CDR3 has 14 amino acids. Trimming left V 0 bases short and J 6 bases short, with 8 bases between. CDR3 sequence (DNA): TGTGCCACCAGTGATTTGCAAGGGGCCAATGAGCAGTTCTTC. It is translated as CATSDLQGANEQFF.

Worth noting for this clonotype: A much larger clone differs by one base, so this may be a read error. The chain recombines TRBV20-1 with TRBJ2-1; D uncertain. CDR1 and CDR2 (germline): DFQATT, SNEGSKA (reference sequence). CDR3 size: 13 residues. Trimming removed 1 base from V and 2 bases from J, with 6 bases in between. The CDR3 region is CSARVGTYNEQFF. CDR3 nucleotides: TGCAGTGCTAGAGTGGGAACCTACAATGAGCAGTTCTTC.